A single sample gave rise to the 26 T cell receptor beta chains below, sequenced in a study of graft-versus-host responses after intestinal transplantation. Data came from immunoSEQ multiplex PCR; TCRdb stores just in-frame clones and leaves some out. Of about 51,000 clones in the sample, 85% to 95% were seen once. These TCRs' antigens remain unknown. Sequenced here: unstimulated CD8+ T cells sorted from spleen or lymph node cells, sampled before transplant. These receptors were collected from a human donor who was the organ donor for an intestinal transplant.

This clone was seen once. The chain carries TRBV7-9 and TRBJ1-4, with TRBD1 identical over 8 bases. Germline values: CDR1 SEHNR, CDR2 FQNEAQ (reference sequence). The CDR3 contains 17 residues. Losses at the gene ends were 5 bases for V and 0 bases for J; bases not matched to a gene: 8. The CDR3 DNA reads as TGTGCCAGCAGCAAGGGACAGGTTTTAACAACTAATGAAAAACTGTTTTTT. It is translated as CASSKGQVLTTNEKLFF.

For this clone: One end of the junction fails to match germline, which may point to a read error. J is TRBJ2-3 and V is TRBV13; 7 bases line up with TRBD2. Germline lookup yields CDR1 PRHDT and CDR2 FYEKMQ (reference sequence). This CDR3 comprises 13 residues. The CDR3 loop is CASSLGRGIRLDF. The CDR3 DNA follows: TGTGCCAGCAGTTTAGGGAGGGGCATACGTTTAGATTTT. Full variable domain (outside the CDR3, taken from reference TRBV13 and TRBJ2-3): AAGVIQSPRHLIKEKRETATLKCYPIPRHDTVYWYQQGPGQDPQFLISFYEKMQSDKGSIPDRFSAQQFSDYHSELNMSSLELGDSALYFCASSLGRGIRLDFGPGTRLTVL.

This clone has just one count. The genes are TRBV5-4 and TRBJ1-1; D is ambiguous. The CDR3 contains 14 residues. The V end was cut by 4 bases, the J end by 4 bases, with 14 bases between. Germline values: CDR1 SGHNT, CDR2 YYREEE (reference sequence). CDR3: CASSMGTPGTEAFF. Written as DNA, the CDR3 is TGTGCCAGCAGCATGGGCACCCCGGGCACTGAAGCTTTCTTT.

The CDR3, as DNA: TGTGCCAGCAGGGTGGACAGCTATGGCTACACCTTC. Translating it yields CASRVDSYGYTF. The chain has TRBV5-6 and TRBJ1-2; D is possibly TRBD1 (6 bases). Germline V gene sequence: CDR1 SGHDT, CDR2 YYEEEE. Trimming cost V 5 bases and J 4 bases, with 9 bases left between them. The CDR3 runs to 12 residues.

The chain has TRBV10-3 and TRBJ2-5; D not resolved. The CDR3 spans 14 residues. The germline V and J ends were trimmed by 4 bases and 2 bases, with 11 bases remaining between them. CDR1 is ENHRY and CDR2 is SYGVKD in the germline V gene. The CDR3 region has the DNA TGTGCCATCAGTGTATTTCAGGAACAAGAGACCCAGTACTTC. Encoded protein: CAISVFQEQETQYF.

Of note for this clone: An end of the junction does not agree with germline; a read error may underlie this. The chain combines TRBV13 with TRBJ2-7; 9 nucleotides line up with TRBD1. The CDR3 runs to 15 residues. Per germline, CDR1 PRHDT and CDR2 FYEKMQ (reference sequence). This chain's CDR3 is CASSLAGTGSYEQYF. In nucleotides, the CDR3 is TGTGCCAGCAGTTTAGCCGGGACAGGGTCCTACGAGCAGTACTTC.

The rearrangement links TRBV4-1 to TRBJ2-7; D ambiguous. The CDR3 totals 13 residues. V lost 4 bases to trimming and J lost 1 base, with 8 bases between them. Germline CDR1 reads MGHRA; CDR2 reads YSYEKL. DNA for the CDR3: TGCGCCAGCAGCCCCCGCGATTCCTACGAGCAGTACTTC. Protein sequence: CASSPRDSYEQYF.

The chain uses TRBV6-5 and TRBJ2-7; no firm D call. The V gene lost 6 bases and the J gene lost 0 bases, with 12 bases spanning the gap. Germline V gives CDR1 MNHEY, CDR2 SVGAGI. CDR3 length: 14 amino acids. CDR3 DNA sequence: TGTGCCAGCAGACCTCTGGACGGCTCCTACGAGCAGTACTTC. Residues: CASRPLDGSYEQYF.

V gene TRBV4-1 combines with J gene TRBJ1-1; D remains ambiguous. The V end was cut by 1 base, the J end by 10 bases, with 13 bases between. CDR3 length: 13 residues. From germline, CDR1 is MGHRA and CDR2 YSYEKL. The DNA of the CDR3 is TGCGCCAGCAGCCAAGTGGAGACCCGAGTAGCTTTCTTT. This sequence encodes CASSQVETRVAFF.

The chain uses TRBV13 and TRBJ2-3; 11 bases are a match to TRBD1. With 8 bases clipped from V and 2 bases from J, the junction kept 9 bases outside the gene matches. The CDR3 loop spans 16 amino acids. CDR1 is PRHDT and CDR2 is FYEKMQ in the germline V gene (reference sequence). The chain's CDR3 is CASLQQGQGDTDTQYF. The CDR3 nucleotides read TGTGCCAGCTTACAACAGGGACAGGGGGACACAGATACGCAGTATTTT.

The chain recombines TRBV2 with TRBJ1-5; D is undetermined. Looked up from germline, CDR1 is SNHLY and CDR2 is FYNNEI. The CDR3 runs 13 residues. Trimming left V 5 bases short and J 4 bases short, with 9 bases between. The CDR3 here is CASSKGKNQPQHF. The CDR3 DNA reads TGTGCCAGCAGTAAAGGGAAAAATCAGCCCCAGCATTTT.

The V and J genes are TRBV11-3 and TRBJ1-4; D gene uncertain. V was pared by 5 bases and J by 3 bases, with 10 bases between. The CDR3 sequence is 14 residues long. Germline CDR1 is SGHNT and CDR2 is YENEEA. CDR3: CASSPEGANEKLFF. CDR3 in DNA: TGTGCCAGCAGCCCTGAAGGAGCTAATGAAAAACTGTTTTTT. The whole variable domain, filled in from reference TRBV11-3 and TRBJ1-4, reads EAGVVQSPRYKIIEKKQPVAFWCNPISGHNTLYWYLQNLGQGPELLIRYENEEAVDDSQLPKDRFSAERLKGVDSTLKIQPAELGDSAVYLCASSPEGANEKLFFGSGTQLSVL.

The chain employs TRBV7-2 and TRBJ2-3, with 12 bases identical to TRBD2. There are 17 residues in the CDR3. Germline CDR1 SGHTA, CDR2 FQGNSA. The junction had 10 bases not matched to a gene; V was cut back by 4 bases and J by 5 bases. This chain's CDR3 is CASSSRLAGVHVDTQYF. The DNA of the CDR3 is TGTGCCAGCAGCTCGCGACTAGCGGGGGTCCACGTAGATACGCAGTATTTT.

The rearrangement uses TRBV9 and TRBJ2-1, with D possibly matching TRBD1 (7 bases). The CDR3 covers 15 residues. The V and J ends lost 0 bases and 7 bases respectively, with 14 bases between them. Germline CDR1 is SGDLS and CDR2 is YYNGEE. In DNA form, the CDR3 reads TGTGCCAGCAGCGTAGCGGAGGGGGCCGGAAATGAGCAGTTCTTC. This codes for CASSVAEGAGNEQFF. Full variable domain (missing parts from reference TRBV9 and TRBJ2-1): DSGVTQTPKHLITATGQRVTLRCSPRSGDLSVYWYQQSLDQGLQFLIQYYNGEERAKGNILERFSAQQFPDLHSELNLSSLELGDSALYFCASSVAEGAGNEQFFGPGTRLTVL.

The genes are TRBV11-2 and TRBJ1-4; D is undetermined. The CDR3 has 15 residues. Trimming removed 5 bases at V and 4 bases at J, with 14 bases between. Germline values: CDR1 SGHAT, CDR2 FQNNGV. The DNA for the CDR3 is TGTGCCAGCAGCACGCAGACGGTCGATAATGAAAAACTGTTTTTT. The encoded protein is CASSTQTVDNEKLFF.

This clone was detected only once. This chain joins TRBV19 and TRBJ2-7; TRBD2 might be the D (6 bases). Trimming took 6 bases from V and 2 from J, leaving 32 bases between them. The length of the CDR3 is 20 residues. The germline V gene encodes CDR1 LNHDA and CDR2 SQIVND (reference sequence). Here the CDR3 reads CASSPGVGRNSNGDPYEQYF. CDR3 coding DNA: TGTGCCAGTAGCCCGGGAGTGGGACGGAATTCCAACGGGGACCCCTACGAGCAGTACTTC.

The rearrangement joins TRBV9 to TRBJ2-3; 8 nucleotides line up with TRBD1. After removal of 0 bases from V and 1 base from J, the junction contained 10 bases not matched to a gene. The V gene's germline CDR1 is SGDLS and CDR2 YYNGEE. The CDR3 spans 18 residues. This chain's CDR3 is CASSVEGQAYHGTDTQYF. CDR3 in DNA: TGTGCCAGCAGCGTAGAGGGACAGGCATATCACGGCACAGATACGCAGTATTTT.

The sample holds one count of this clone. The CDR3 DNA reads TGCAGCGTTGAAGGGCAGGGACAGGGAGACCATGGCTACACCTTC. Residues: CSVEGQGQGDHGYTF. The V call is TRBV29-1, the J call TRBJ1-2; 9 nucleotides line up with TRBD1. Germline CDR1 SQVTM, CDR2 ANQGSEA. The junction had 9 bases not matched to a gene; V was cut back by 1 base and J by 6 bases. This CDR3 region has 15 residues.

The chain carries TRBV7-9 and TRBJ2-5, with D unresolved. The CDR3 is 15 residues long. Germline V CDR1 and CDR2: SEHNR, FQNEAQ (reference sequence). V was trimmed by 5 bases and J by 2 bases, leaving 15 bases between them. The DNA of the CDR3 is TGTGCCAGCAGCCGTCCACACGGCCAGCAAGAGACCCAGTACTTC. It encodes CASSRPHGQQETQYF.

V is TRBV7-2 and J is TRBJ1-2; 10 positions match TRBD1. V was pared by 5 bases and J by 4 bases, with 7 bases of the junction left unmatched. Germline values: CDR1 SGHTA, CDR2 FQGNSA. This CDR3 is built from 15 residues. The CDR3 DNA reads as TGTGCCAGCAGCCCGGGACAGGGGCTTCCCTATGGCTACACCTTC. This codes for CASSPGQGLPYGYTF.

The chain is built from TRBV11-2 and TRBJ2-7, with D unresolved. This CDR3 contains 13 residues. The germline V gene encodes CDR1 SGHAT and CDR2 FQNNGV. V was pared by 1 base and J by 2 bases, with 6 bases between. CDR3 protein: CASSLARAYEQYF. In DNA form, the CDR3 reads TGTGCCAGCAGCTTAGCCAGAGCCTACGAGCAGTACTTC.

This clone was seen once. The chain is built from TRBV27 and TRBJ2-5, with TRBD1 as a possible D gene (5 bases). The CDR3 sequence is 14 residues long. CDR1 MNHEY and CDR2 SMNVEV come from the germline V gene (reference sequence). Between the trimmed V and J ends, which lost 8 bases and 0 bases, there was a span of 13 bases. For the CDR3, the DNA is TGTGCCAGCTCCACCAGGGAAAACCAAGAGACCCAGTACTTC. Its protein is CASSTRENQETQYF.

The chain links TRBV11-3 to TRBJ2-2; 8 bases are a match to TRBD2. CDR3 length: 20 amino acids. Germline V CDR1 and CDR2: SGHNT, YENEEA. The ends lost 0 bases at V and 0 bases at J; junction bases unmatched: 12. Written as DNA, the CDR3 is TGTGCCAGCAGCTTAGATATCGGGGGGGTACTTCAAGCGAACACCGGGGAGCTGTTTTTT. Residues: CASSLDIGGVLQANTGELFF.

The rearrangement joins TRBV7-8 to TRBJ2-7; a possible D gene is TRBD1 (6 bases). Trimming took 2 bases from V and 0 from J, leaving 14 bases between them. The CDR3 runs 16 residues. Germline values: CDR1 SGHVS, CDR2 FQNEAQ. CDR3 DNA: TGTGCCAGCAGCTTACCGAGACAGGCCCACTCCTACGAGCAGTACTTC. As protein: CASSLPRQAHSYEQYF.

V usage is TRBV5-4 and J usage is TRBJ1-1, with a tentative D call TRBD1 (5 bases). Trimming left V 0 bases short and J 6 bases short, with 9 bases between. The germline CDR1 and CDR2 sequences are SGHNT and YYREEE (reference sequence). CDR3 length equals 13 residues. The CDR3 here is CASSLGGGAEAFF. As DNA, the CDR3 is TGTGCCAGCAGCTTGGGTGGAGGGGCTGAAGCTTTCTTT.

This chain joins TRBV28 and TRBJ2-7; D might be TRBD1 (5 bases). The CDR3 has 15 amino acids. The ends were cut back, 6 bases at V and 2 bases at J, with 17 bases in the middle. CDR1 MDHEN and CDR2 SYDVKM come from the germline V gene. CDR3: CASSLQTETAYEQYF. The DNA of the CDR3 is TGTGCCAGCAGCCTCCAGACAGAGACTGCCTACGAGCAGTACTTC. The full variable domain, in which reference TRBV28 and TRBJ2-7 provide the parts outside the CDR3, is DVKVTQSSRYLVKRTGEKVFLECVQDMDHENMFWYRQDPGLGLRLIYFSYDVKMKEKGDIPEGYSVSREKKERFSLILESASTNQTSMYLCASSLQTETAYEQYFGPGTRLTVT.